The entry below gives a single T cell receptor beta chain sequence along with its context. Its binding antigen is unknown. Base-call qualities are not available, and no considerably larger clone is one nucleotide away. In the prospective study, participants were roughly 18 to 100 years old, resided in about two dozen geographic areas of the United States, and were enrolled through a virtual design. In the prospective study, cohorts were assigned on the basis of participant-reported clinical history obtained from a screening survey and a study questionnaire. Recovered participants in ImmuneRACE Cohort 3 were defined by two consecutive negative NP/OP PCR tests, clearance by a healthcare professional, or resolution of symptoms. Mobile phlebotomists in the prospective study collected whole blood, serum and a nasopharyngeal or oropharyngeal swab from every participant. Prospective study participants could optionally give additional blood draws and questionnaires over a roughly 2-month period. Before DNA extraction, blood samples from the prospective study were shipped at room temperature or frozen.

TCRbeta CDR3 regions were amplified from genomic DNA using the immunoSEQ Assay, a bias-controlled multiplex PCR. The paper's processing steps were these. The number of nucleated cells in each sample was estimated by amplification of reference gene primers within the assay. Sequence reads were collapsed and filtered to measure the absolute abundance of every unique TCRbeta CDR3 rearrangement. For each sample, productive Simpson clonality was calculated by taking the square root of Simpson's diversity index across productive rearrangements. In its TCRdb copy, this immuneACCESS table keeps in-frame sequences only and misses some clones. Where compared with another copy, unresolved V genes explain less than half of these, and the others have no known cause. The DNA was the basis for D and trimming; V, J and clone size are from that table. This sample lists about 210,000 clones; around 85% were detected once. Around 19% of the sample lies in the top ten.

The data were taken from a study of blood T cell repertoires in COVID-19 (dated by TCRdb to about 2020). Looking at the study overall: Samples covering the acute and convalescent phases of COVID-19 were provided by collaborators in the United States, Italy and Spain. The prospective study material was composed of cDNA or gDNA derived from T cells, B-cell-depleted T cells, or PBMCs. Subjects who had been exposed to COVID-19, were actively infected with it, or had recovered from it provided the deeply sampled blood TCRbeta repertoires that made up the dataset. A freely available public database, intended as a resource for researchers studying the immune response to SARS-CoV-2, is where the repertoires were released. The samples were drawn from two sources: the first 160 participants of the ongoing ImmuneRACE study, and 1,000 to 1,500 subjects contributed by 6 global collaborators. Sample metadata almost always included a de-identified subject ID, COVID-19 status, age in years and sex. Where available, HLA class I and class II types were obtained from metadata supplied by the sample provider rather than from assay-based typing. General study outcomes and caveats: Clinical and demographic metadata were provided uncurated, with the amount varying by source and participant.

The CDR3 sequence holds 12 residues, the cysteine and phenylalanine included. The read is trimmed to its CDR3 DNA, 36 bases read in frame from base 1. V sheds 8 bases and J sheds 4 bases, leaving 11 bases between their ends. CDR1 and CDR2 are read off the germline V gene as MNHEY and SVGAGI. The source material was PBMCs or T cells enriched from blood (not recorded which). The chain is encoded by TRBV6-5 joined to TRBJ1-2, and possibly TRBD1, on 5 matching bases. This receptor was identified in a middle-aged man who had recovered from COVID-19. The bases read TGTGCCAGCGGGGGGTCGGGCTATGGCTACACCTTC. It codes for CASGGSGYGYTF.